What follows are 31 T cell receptor beta chains derived from one specimen sequenced in a study of cytomegalovirus exposure and HLA in healthy donors. Libraries were prepared by immunoSEQ multiplex PCR; TCRdb keeps only in-frame clonotypes and omits some of them. This repertoire shows more than 55,000 clones, roughly 90% found once; its top ten account for approximately 3%. The sequenced sample was PBMCs. Source of these receptors: a man between 18 and 29 years old in good health and CMV-seronegative.

Written as DNA, the CDR3 is TGCGCCAGCAGCCTCGGGACTAGCCACTCCTACGAGCAGTACTTC. This codes for CASSLGTSHSYEQYF. The chain recombines TRBV5-1 with TRBJ2-7; TRBD2 matches 9 bases. CDR1 is SGHRS, CDR2 YFSETQ, per germline. V dropped 4 bases and J dropped 0; count of bases not matched to a gene: 5. The CDR3 totals 15 residues.

This chain joins TRBV7-2 and TRBJ2-3; possibly TRBD2 for D (6 bases). Trimming shortened V by 2 bases and J by 1 base, and 7 bases separated the two germline ends. Germline lookup yields CDR1 SGHTA and CDR2 FQGNSA. There are 14 residues in the CDR3. The CDR3 DNA reads TGTGCCAGCAGCTTATCGGGGGGCACAGATACGCAGTATTTT. Its translation is CASSLSGGTDTQYF. Full variable domain (missing parts from reference TRBV7-2 and TRBJ2-3): GAGVSQSPSNKVTEKGKDVELRCDPISGHTALYWYRQSLGQGLEFLIYFQGNSAPDKSGLPSDRFSAERTGGSVSTLTIQRTQQEDSAVYLCASSLSGGTDTQYFGPGTRLTVL.

This clone was observed a single time. The rearrangement uses TRBV6-1 and TRBJ2-3; perhaps TRBD1 as D (6 bases). The V gene's germline CDR1 is MNHNS and CDR2 SASEGT. Trimming removed 2 bases at V and 3 bases at J, with 6 bases between. This CDR3 region has 13 residues. CDR3 in amino acids: CASSEQGTDTQYF. In nucleotides, the CDR3 is TGTGCCAGCAGTGAACAGGGGACAGATACGCAGTATTTT.

The chain is built from TRBV6-6 and TRBJ2-3; 8 nucleotides line up with TRBD1. The CDR3 is 11 residues long. Trimming at V came to 6 bases and at J to 10 bases, leaving 3 bases not matched to a gene. Germline V gene sequence: CDR1 MNHNY, CDR2 SVGAGI (reference sequence). This CDR3 is CASSDRGAQYF. In DNA form, the CDR3 reads TGTGCCAGCAGCGACAGGGGTGCGCAGTATTTT.

This clone has just one count. The chain links TRBV5-1 to TRBJ1-4; 9 bases match TRBD1. Germline-derived CDR1 and CDR2 are SGHRS and YFSETQ. The J segment lost 3 bases and the V segment lost 3 bases, leaving 6 bases of the junction unmatched. The CDR3 is made up of 16 amino acids. In DNA form, the CDR3 reads TGCGCCAGCAGCTCCGGACAGGGGATACCTAATGAAAAACTGTTTTTT. This translates into CASSSGQGIPNEKLFF. Filled out from reference TRBV5-1 and TRBJ1-4, the complete variable domain reads KAGVTQTPRYLIKTRGQQVTLSCSPISGHRSVSWYQQTPGQGLQFLFEYFSETQRNKGNFPGRFSGRQFSNSRSEMNVSTLELGDSALYLCASSSGQGIPNEKLFFGSGTQLSVL.

The chain uses TRBV5-1 and TRBJ2-1, with D possibly being TRBD1 (6 bases). Germline loops: CDR1 SGHRS, CDR2 YFSETQ. This CDR3 is 14 amino acids long. V lost 7 bases and J lost 5, with 16 bases in between. CDR3 region: CASVPNPGDNEQFF. The DNA for the CDR3 is TGCGCCAGCGTACCCAACCCAGGGGACAATGAGCAGTTCTTC.

This rearrangement joins TRBV9 to TRBJ1-1; D is unresolved. The V and J ends lost 4 bases and 0 bases respectively, with 10 bases between them. Germline values: CDR1 SGDLS, CDR2 YYNGEE. The length of the CDR3 is 14 residues. Here the CDR3 reads CASSSGLLNTEAFF. The DNA of the CDR3 is TGTGCCAGCAGCAGCGGCTTATTGAACACTGAAGCTTTCTTT. Drawing the rest from reference TRBV9 and TRBJ1-1, the complete variable domain is DSGVTQTPKHLITATGQRVTLRCSPRSGDLSVYWYQQSLDQGLQFLIQYYNGEERAKGNILERFSAQQFPDLHSELNLSSLELGDSALYFCASSSGLLNTEAFFGQGTRLTVV.

The chain uses TRBV18 and TRBJ2-5; D perhaps matches TRBD2 (6 bases). This CDR3 region has 16 residues. In germline, CDR1 is KGHSH, CDR2 LQKENI. The V and J ends lost 5 bases and 7 bases respectively, with 23 bases between them. The CDR3 reads CASSSRLEYMEGTQYF. CDR3 DNA sequence: TGTGCCAGCTCATCTCGACTAGAGTATATGGAGGGGACCCAGTACTTC.

The rearrangement uses TRBV5-6 and TRBJ2-7; no reliable D call. Germline CDR1 SGHDT, CDR2 YYEEEE. The CDR3 length is 13 residues. The V end lost 4 bases, the J end lost 5 bases, and 13 bases lay between the germline ends. This CDR3 reads CASSAPPGNEQYF. The CDR3, as DNA: TGTGCCAGCAGCGCCCCGCCGGGTAACGAGCAGTACTTC.

V and J are TRBV9 and TRBJ2-2, with 7 nucleotides matching TRBD1. V shed 0 bases, J shed 6 bases, and the junction held 5 bases outside the gene matches. CDR1 and CDR2 (germline): SGDLS, YYNGEE. This CDR3 comprises 15 residues. CDR3 nucleotides: TGTGCCAGCAGCGTAGCTACAAGGGGGCCCGGGGAGCTGTTTTTT. It specifies CASSVATRGPGELFF.

The CDR3 nucleotides are TGCGCCAGCAGCCAAGAGGTGTCTAGCTCCTACGAGCAGTACTTC. Amino acids: CASSQEVSSSYEQYF. This sequence joins TRBV4-1 and TRBJ2-7; D ambiguous. V was shortened by 0 bases and J by 0 bases, with 9 bases between the two germline ends. Germline CDR1 reads MGHRA; CDR2 reads YSYEKL. The CDR3 runs 15 residues.

This chain links TRBV28 with TRBJ2-7; D uncertain. Germline values: CDR1 MDHEN, CDR2 SYDVKM. The CDR3 covers 14 residues. Trimming removed 3 bases from V and 2 bases from J, with 11 bases in between. The CDR3 coding sequence is TGTGCCAGCAGTTTGAGGCTACTCGCCTACGAGCAGTACTTC. Protein sequence: CASSLRLLAYEQYF.

This clone has just one count. The chain joins TRBV15 to TRBJ1-4; D gene unclear. V was cut by 8 bases and J by 8 bases, with 21 bases left in between. The CDR3 has 15 residues. Per germline, CDR1 LNHNV and CDR2 YYDKDF (reference sequence). The CDR3 spells CATLHSQLGGEKLFF. The CDR3 DNA follows: TGTGCCACCCTCCATTCACAGCTCGGAGGCGAAAAACTGTTTTTT.

This clone was counted only a few times. This chain joins TRBV6-8 and TRBJ2-2, with 8 bases identical to TRBD2. The CDR3 has 12 residues. CDR1 is MNHGY, CDR2 SAAAGT, per germline. V shed 9 bases and J 10 bases; nucleotides not matched to a gene: 7. The CDR3 here is CARSGGRAELFF. As DNA, the CDR3 is TGTGCCAGATCGGGAGGGAGGGCGGAGCTGTTTTTT.

J is TRBJ1-5 and V is TRBV27; 7 bases map to TRBD1. This CDR3 region has 15 residues. V trimming: 2 bases; J trimming: 1 base; junction bases outside the gene matches: 2. Germline CDR1 MNHEY, CDR2 SMNVEV (reference sequence). CDR3 DNA: TGTGCCAGCAGTTTAGGGGACAGCAGCAATCAGCCCCAGCATTTT. Translation: CASSLGDSSNQPQHF.

CDR3 protein: CASSREDRGTGELFF. The CDR3 DNA follows: TGCGCCAGCAGCCGAGAGGACAGGGGGACCGGGGAGCTGTTTTTT. V usage is TRBV5-1 and J usage is TRBJ2-2, with 10 bases aligning to TRBD1. Germline CDR1 is SGHRS and CDR2 is YFSETQ. V dropped 4 bases and J dropped 5; count of bases not matched to a gene: 5. The CDR3 has 15 amino acids.

The chain joins TRBV9 to TRBJ1-1; D remains unclear. Germline loops: CDR1 SGDLS, CDR2 YYNGEE. V was pared by 0 bases and J by 3 bases, with 9 bases between. The CDR3 is 14 amino acids. The CDR3 here is CASSVEVSDTEAFF. Here the CDR3 DNA reads TGTGCCAGCAGCGTAGAAGTGAGCGACACTGAAGCTTTCTTT. The variable domain in full, with the rest retrieved from reference TRBV9 and TRBJ1-1, is DSGVTQTPKHLITATGQRVTLRCSPRSGDLSVYWYQQSLDQGLQFLIQYYNGEERAKGNILERFSAQQFPDLHSELNLSSLELGDSALYFCASSVEVSDTEAFFGQGTRLTVV.

This clone was observed a single time. The J gene is TRBJ1-5, the V gene TRBV7-2; 8 bases fit TRBD1. V was pared by 5 bases and J by 7 bases, with 10 bases of the junction left unmatched. Germline CDR1 SGHTA, CDR2 FQGNSA. The CDR3 has 15 residues. CDR3 sequence: CASSAQTGVRQPQHF. CDR3 DNA: TGTGCCAGCAGCGCCCAGACAGGGGTTAGACAGCCCCAGCATTTT.

The CDR3 spells CASSGRINEQFF. CDR3 in DNA: TGTGCCAGCAGTGGGAGAATTAATGAGCAGTTCTTC. The chain is built from TRBV25-1 and TRBJ2-1; D gene unclear. Trimming removed 4 bases from V and 7 bases from J, with 8 bases in between. The CDR3 spans 12 residues. CDR1 is MGHDK and CDR2 is SYGVNS in the germline V gene. Looking up the rest from reference TRBV25-1 and TRBJ2-1 gives the full variable domain: EADIYQTPRYLVIGTGKKITLECSQTMGHDKMYWYQQDPGMELHLIHYSYGVNSTEKGDLSSESTVSRIRTEHFPLTLESARPSHTSQYLCASSGRINEQFFGPGTRLTVL.

This chain uses TRBV5-6 with TRBJ2-7; D remains ambiguous. CDR1 SGHDT and CDR2 YYEEEE come from the germline V gene. The CDR3 contains 12 residues. V was trimmed by 1 base and J by 3 bases, leaving 5 bases between them. The CDR3 sequence is CASSLTGYEQYF. CDR3 DNA sequence: TGTGCCAGCAGCTTGACGGGCTACGAGCAGTACTTC.

The chain carries TRBV7-9 and TRBJ2-1, with D hard to call. Trimming stripped 2 bases from V and 0 bases from J, with 11 bases between. Looked up from germline, CDR1 is SEHNR and CDR2 is FQNEAQ (reference sequence). The CDR3 has 16 residues. The CDR3 sequence: CASSLPDTSSYNEQFF. The CDR3 region has the DNA TGTGCCAGCAGCTTACCCGACACCAGCTCCTACAATGAGCAGTTCTTC. The full variable domain, rest sourced from reference TRBV7-9 and TRBJ2-1, is DTGVSQNPRHKITKRGQNVTFRCDPISEHNRLYWYRQTLGQGPEFLTYFQNEAQLEKSRLLSDRFSAERPKGSFSTLEIQRTEQGDSAMYLCASSLPDTSSYNEQFFGPGTRLTVL.

This rearrangement joins TRBV29-1 to TRBJ1-3; D is perhaps TRBD1 (5 bases). V was shortened by 6 bases and J by 1 base, with 7 bases between the two germline ends. CDR1 and CDR2 from the germline V gene are SQVTM and ANQGSEA. The CDR3 extends over 12 amino acids. The CDR3: CSVGGSGNTIYF. The CDR3 nucleotides are TGCAGCGTGGGGGGATCTGGAAACACCATATATTTT.

The J gene is TRBJ1-2, the V gene TRBV28, with a tentative D call TRBD1 (6 bases). Germline CDR1 reads MDHEN; CDR2 reads SYDVKM. The CDR3 runs 15 residues. V was shortened by 0 bases and J by 4 bases, with 12 bases between the two germline ends. The CDR3 here is CASSLWGAAIYGYTF. CDR3 nucleotide sequence: TGTGCCAGCAGTTTATGGGGGGCCGCTATCTATGGCTACACCTTC.

The rearrangement uses TRBV28 and TRBJ1-2; 8 bases line up with TRBD1. Trimming cost V 6 bases and J 1 base; bases outside gene matches: 7. The CDR3 sequence is 15 residues long. The germline V gene encodes CDR1 MDHEN and CDR2 SYDVKM. Here the CDR3 reads CASSPGQGSNYGYTF. For the CDR3, the DNA is TGTGCCAGCAGCCCAGGACAGGGAAGTAACTATGGCTACACCTTC.

This clone has just one count. Germline is not matched at one junction end, which may reflect a read error. The chain carries TRBV19 and TRBJ1-4; D perhaps matches TRBD1 (5 bases). Germline loops: CDR1 LNHDA, CDR2 SQIVND (reference sequence). The CDR3 totals 14 residues. CDR3 region: CASSTRGAGEKLFF. The DNA for the CDR3 is TGTGCCAGCAGTACGCGTGGGGCCGGTGAAAAACTGTTTTTT.

This chain joins TRBV11-2 and TRBJ2-7; TRBD2 matches 12 bases. Germline-derived CDR1 and CDR2 are SGHAT and FQNNGV. V shed 1 base and J 8 bases; nucleotides not matched to a gene: 3. The CDR3 is made up of 14 amino acids. CDR3 sequence: CASSLGLAGAQQYF. The CDR3 DNA is TGTGCCAGCAGCTTAGGACTAGCGGGAGCTCAGCAGTACTTC.

V and J are TRBV12-5 and TRBJ2-1; 13 bases line up with TRBD2. Per germline, CDR1 LGHNT and CDR2 FRNRAP. The CDR3 spans 16 residues. Germline trimming cut 3 bases from V and 9 bases from J; bases unmatched to any gene: 8. DNA of the CDR3: TGTGCTAGTGGTTTTAACGGACTAGCGGGAGCTGGTGAGCAGTTCTTC. Its translation is CASGFNGLAGAGEQFF.

The chain combines TRBV11-2 with TRBJ2-1, with 10 nucleotides matching TRBD2. Germline V lookup: CDR1 SGHAT, CDR2 FQNNGV. The CDR3 totals 14 residues. V shed 7 bases and J 4 bases; nucleotides not matched to a gene: 4. CDR3 coding DNA: TGTGCCAGCAAACTAGCGGGATCATACAATGAGCAGTTCTTC. Translated, it gives CASKLAGSYNEQFF.

This sequence joins TRBV2 and TRBJ2-7, with 12 nucleotides matching TRBD2. In germline, CDR1 is SNHLY, CDR2 FYNNEI. V lost 5 bases and J lost 2; bases outside the gene matches: 4. The CDR3 covers 15 residues. Written as DNA, the CDR3 is TGTGCCAGCAGTCTAGCGGGAGGGGGCCCCTACGAGCAGTACTTC. As protein: CASSLAGGGPYEQYF.

The chain employs TRBV4-1 and TRBJ2-1, with D possibly TRBD2 on 7 matching bases. This CDR3 spans 17 amino acids. The V gene lost 3 bases and the J gene lost 2 bases, with 17 bases spanning the gap. Germline CDR1 is MGHRA and CDR2 is YSYEKL. The CDR3 coding sequence is TGCGCCAGCAGCCATTTGAGAGGGGGGGGAACCTACAATGAGCAGTTCTTC. This sequence encodes CASSHLRGGGTYNEQFF.

The chain joins TRBV27 to TRBJ2-1, with D possibly TRBD1 on 6 matching bases. Trimming removed 2 bases at V and 3 bases at J, with 11 bases between. The germline gives CDR1 MNHEY, CDR2 SMNVEV (reference sequence). This CDR3 is 15 amino acids long. CDR3 loop: CASSLETGSYNEQFF. CDR3 coding DNA: TGTGCCAGCAGTTTAGAAACAGGGAGCTACAATGAGCAGTTCTTC.